This entry lists 2 T cell receptor beta chains sequenced from one sample in a study of T-cell reconstitution after alpha-beta-depleted transplantation in children. The TCRbeta library was prepared with unique molecular identifiers. TCRdb ran MiXCR on the PCR reads and lists one entry per CDR3 protein. The sample lists about 540,000 distinct CDR3 sequences; around 20% were seen once. The specimen comprised PBMCs from the stem cell graft donor, sampled from the stem cell graft. The receptor set was obtained from a human donor who donated a stem cell graft to a child with acute lymphoblastic leukemia.

This clonotype was detected a few times. J is TRBJ2-5 and V is TRBV5-1; 7 bases are a match to TRBD2. V lost 1 base to trimming and J lost 1 base; unmatched junction nucleotides: 7. The germline gives CDR1 SGHRS, CDR2 YFSETQ. The length of the CDR3 is 16 residues. The CDR3 DNA reads TGCGCCAGCAGCTTGATGCGGGGCGGGAGCCAAGAGACCCAGTACTTC. It codes for CASSLMRGGSQETQYF. Together with reference TRBV5-1 and TRBJ2-5, the CDR3 gives the full variable domain: KAGVTQTPRYLIKTRGQQVTLSCSPISGHRSVSWYQQTPGQGLQFLFEYFSETQRNKGNFPGRFSGRQFSNSRSEMNVSTLELGDSALYLCASSLMRGGSQETQYFGPGTRLLVL.

The rearrangement links TRBV13 to TRBJ2-5; TRBD2 is a possible D gene (5 bases). Germline CDR1 and CDR2: PRHDT and FYEKMQ (reference sequence). V gave up 5 bases and J gave up 1 base, with 17 bases separating them. The length of the CDR3 is 16 residues. The CDR3 loop reads CASSLTVAPVQETQYF. CDR3 coding DNA: TGTGCCAGCAGCCTGACCGTAGCGCCAGTCCAAGAGACCCAGTACTTC. Drawing the rest from reference TRBV13 and TRBJ2-5, the complete variable domain is AAGVIQSPRHLIKEKRETATLKCYPIPRHDTVYWYQQGPGQDPQFLISFYEKMQSDKGSIPDRFSAQQFSDYHSELNMSSLELGDSALYFCASSLTVAPVQETQYFGPGTRLLVL.